This TCR beta chain was captured by sequencing in a study of blood T cell repertoires in COVID-19. Study summary: There were acute and convalescent COVID-19 samples, and they came from the United States, Italy and Spain. From T cells, B-cell-depleted T cells, or PBMCs came the material, which was cDNA or gDNA.

In the original processing: Researchers report that nucleated cell counts were estimated from reference gene primer amplification. Only in-frame clones appear in the TCRdb table, and some are missing; sequencing was by immunoSEQ multiplex PCR. V and J calls and clone size follow that table, whereas D and trimming were derived from the DNA. The sample yields under 300,000 clones, more than 85% seen once. Germline V CDR1 and CDR2: LGHNA, YNFKEQ. The CDR3 covers 16 residues. V gave up 0 bases and J gave up 4 bases; unmatched junction bases: 3. This sequence was found in a woman in her seventies with active or convalescent COVID-19. The chain couples TRBV4-2 to TRBJ2-1, with 10 positions matching TRBD2. The specimen was peripheral blood. CDR3 region: CASSQDASGGYNEQFF. CDR3 coding DNA: TGTGCCAGCAGCCAAGATGCTAGCGGGGGTTACAATGAGCAGTTCTTC.